What follows are 17 T cell receptor beta chains derived from one specimen sequenced in a study of blood T cell repertoires in COVID-19. Repertoires were generated with immunoSEQ multiplex PCR, while TCRdb's copy carries only in-frame clones and drops some. The sample has under 100,000 clones, around four fifths seen once; the top ten hold 10% to 15%. Sequenced material: peripheral blood. The source of these receptors is a woman aged 70 to 79 with active or convalescent COVID-19.

This clone was detected only a few times. The chain is built from TRBV18 and TRBJ1-1; 9 bases match TRBD1. V lost 3 bases, J lost 0 bases, and 11 bases stayed unmatched. Per the germline V gene, CDR1 is KGHSH and CDR2 is LQKENI. The CDR3 runs 18 residues. The CDR3 nucleotides read TGTGCCAGCTCACCCAGGGCGGGACAGGGTGTTGTGAACACTGAAGCTTTCTTT. It specifies CASSPRAGQGVVNTEAFF.

This clone came up once. One end of the junction is discordant with germline, which a read error may explain. CDR3 sequence reads: CAGSDSYTGELFF. The DNA for the CDR3 is TGTGCCGGCAGTGACTCGTACACCGGGGAGCTGTTTTTT. The rearrangement links TRBV28 to TRBJ2-2, with D hard to call. Germline lookup yields CDR1 MDHEN and CDR2 SYDVKM. The CDR3 has 13 residues.

CDR3 sequence reads: CASSFTGQLYNEQFF. The CDR3 nucleotides are TGTGCCAGCAGCTTCACGGGACAGCTATACAATGAGCAGTTCTTC. The chain has TRBV7-2 and TRBJ2-1; TRBD1 aligns across 7 bases. V was pared by 3 bases and J by 4 bases, with 6 bases of the junction left unmatched. The CDR3 totals 15 residues. The germline V gene encodes CDR1 SGHTA and CDR2 FQGNSA. Full variable domain (remainder filled in from reference TRBV7-2 and TRBJ2-1): GAGVSQSPSNKVTEKGKDVELRCDPISGHTALYWYRQSLGQGLEFLIYFQGNSAPDKSGLPSDRFSAERTGGSVSTLTIQRTQQEDSAVYLCASSFTGQLYNEQFFGPGTRLTVL.

The CDR3 DNA reads TGTGCCAGCAGCTTCAACTTTCCGGGACAGGGGACCTATAACTATGGCTACACCTTC. As protein: CASSFNFPGQGTYNYGYTF. The V gene is TRBV7-2, the J gene TRBJ1-2; 10 nucleotides line up with TRBD1. The CDR3 covers 19 residues. Germline V CDR1 and CDR2: SGHTA, FQGNSA. J lost 1 base, V lost 3 bases, and 14 bases had no gene match.

This sequence joins TRBV7-9 and TRBJ2-2; 7 bases fit TRBD1. Germline V gene sequence: CDR1 SEHNR, CDR2 FQNEAQ (reference sequence). The CDR3 has 16 residues. Trimming removed 3 bases from V and 7 bases from J; junction bases left unmatched: 11. The CDR3 loop is CASSFSPGGLVGELFF. Written as DNA, the CDR3 is TGTGCCAGCAGCTTTTCTCCAGGGGGTTTGGTCGGGGAGCTGTTTTTT. The whole variable domain, remainder taken from reference TRBV7-9 and TRBJ2-2, is DTGVSQNPRHKITKRGQNVTFRCDPISEHNRLYWYRQTLGQGPEFLTYFQNEAQLEKSRLLSDRFSAERPKGSFSTLEIQRTEQGDSAMYLCASSFSPGGLVGELFFGEGSRLTVL.

The genes are TRBV2 and TRBJ1-6; maybe TRBD1 (5 bases). The CDR3 sequence is 13 residues long. V lost 7 bases, J lost 10 bases, and 14 bases lay in between. In germline, CDR1 is SNHLY, CDR2 FYNNEI. The CDR3 coding sequence is TGTGCCAGCACCATCAGGGATGGATCACCCCTCCACTTT. This codes for CASTIRDGSPLHF.

In nucleotides, the CDR3 is TGTGCCAGCAGCCAACGTAGTAGTGTAAAAGAGACCCAGTACTTC. It yields the protein CASSQRSSVKETQYF. This chain joins TRBV14 and TRBJ2-5; no clear D. The CDR3 is 15 amino acids. Per the germline V gene, CDR1 is SGHDN and CDR2 is FVKESK. Trimming took 2 bases from V and 3 from J, leaving 13 bases between them.

The genes are TRBV28 and TRBJ2-1, with TRBD2 matching over 9 bases. J gave up 7 bases and V 5 bases, and 9 bases lay outside the gene matches. CDR3 length: 15 residues. The V gene's germline CDR1 is MDHEN and CDR2 SYDVKM. The CDR3 spells CASSELAGGTNEQFF. The CDR3 DNA is TGTGCCAGCAGTGAGTTGGCGGGGGGGACGAATGAGCAGTTCTTC.

V is TRBV29-1 and J is TRBJ1-1, with D perhaps TRBD1 (6 bases). Trimming took 6 bases from V and 1 from J, leaving 12 bases between them. CDR1 and CDR2 from the germline V gene are SQVTM and ANQGSEA. The CDR3 has 13 residues. The CDR3 DNA reads TGCAGCGTGTCGTCGGGACAGAACACTGAAGCTTTCTTT. It is translated as CSVSSGQNTEAFF.

V is TRBV10-1 and J is TRBJ2-2; D is perhaps TRBD1 (6 bases). This CDR3 has 13 residues. The ends were cut back, 9 bases at V and 5 bases at J, with 13 bases in the middle. The germline CDR1 and CDR2 sequences are WNHNN and SYGVQD (reference sequence). The CDR3 bases are TGCGCCAGAAGACAGGTGGGGACCGGGGAGCTGTTTTTT. Translating gives CARRQVGTGELFF.

The chain combines TRBV2 with TRBJ1-5; possibly TRBD1 for D (6 bases). The CDR3 extends over 13 amino acids. Germline assignment: CDR1 SNHLY and CDR2 FYNNEI. V was clipped by 7 bases and J by 7 bases, with 14 bases between them. The CDR3 here is CASMADQGQPQHF. CDR3 nucleotide sequence: TGTGCCAGCATGGCCGACCAGGGGCAGCCCCAGCATTTT.

The rearrangement links TRBV4-2 to TRBJ2-3; D ambiguous. This CDR3 contains 16 residues. Germline V CDR1 and CDR2: LGHNA, YNFKEQ. Trimming removed 5 bases at V and 0 bases at J, with 15 bases between. CDR3 nucleotide sequence: TGTGCCAGCAGCGCGCGAGAATATCCTAGCACAGATACGCAGTATTTT. Amino acid sequence: CASSAREYPSTDTQYF.

The chain links TRBV27 to TRBJ1-1; 8 bases are shared with TRBD1. The length of the CDR3 is 16 residues. V was clipped by 3 bases and J by 0 bases; unmatched bases: 6. Germline-derived CDR1 and CDR2 are MNHEY and SMNVEV (reference sequence). CDR3 bases: TGTGCCAGCAGTTTGGGCAGGGGGCTGCTGAACACTGAAGCTTTCTTT. Its protein is CASSLGRGLLNTEAFF.

The chain has TRBV6-5 and TRBJ1-2; TRBD1 agrees at 7 bases. This CDR3 is built from 12 residues. Unmatched junction bases numbered 3, after V lost 6 bases and J lost 5 bases. Germline V CDR1 and CDR2: MNHEY, SVGAGI. CDR3 coding DNA: TGTGCCAGCAGGCGGACAGGATATGGCTACACCTTC. Translation: CASRRTGYGYTF.

CDR3 protein: CASSLIRGGTEAFF. The CDR3 DNA reads as TGTGCCAGCAGTTTAATAAGGGGCGGCACTGAAGCTTTCTTT. The chain has TRBV28 and TRBJ1-1; D is possibly TRBD1 (5 bases). The CDR3 loop spans 14 amino acids. CDR1 is MDHEN, CDR2 SYDVKM, per germline. Between the trimmed V and J ends, which lost 2 bases and 4 bases, there was a span of 11 bases.

The chain uses TRBV5-5 and TRBJ1-2; 9 bases agree with TRBD1. Germline CDR1 reads SGHKS; CDR2 reads YYEKEE (reference sequence). Trimming cost V 7 bases and J 8 bases; bases outside gene matches: 9. CDR3 size: 13 residues. CDR3 nucleotide sequence: TGTGCCAGCGCTACAGGGGGCCTAGGCGGCTACACCTTC. It yields the protein CASATGGLGGYTF.

This clone has only one observation. This rearrangement joins TRBV10-1 to TRBJ1-4; the D gene is possibly TRBD1 (5 bases). The CDR3 has 12 residues. Trimming cost V 8 bases and J 2 bases, with 6 bases left between them. The germline gives CDR1 WNHNN, CDR2 SYGVQD (reference sequence). Here the CDR3 reads CASGHTNEKLFF. The CDR3 DNA sequence: TGCGCCAGCGGACACACTAATGAAAAACTGTTTTTT.